The clone carrying this T cell receptor beta chain was seen once. Libraries were prepared by immunoSEQ multiplex PCR; TCRdb keeps only in-frame clonotypes and omits some of them. Seen here are hundreds of thousands of clones, 83% observed once, and the top ten hold 7.5% to 10%. Trimming shortened V by 9 bases and J by 0 bases, and 13 bases separated the two germline ends. Germline CDR1 is SGHNT and CDR2 is YYREEE (reference sequence). The CDR3 is made up of 13 amino acids. The data stem from a study of blood T cell repertoires in COVID-19. Overall study: Sample material is recorded as cDNA or gDNA derived from T cells, B-cell-depleted T cells, or PBMCs.

Sequences were obtained from peripheral blood. The chain recombines TRBV5-4 with TRBJ2-7; D gene ambiguous. The receptor comes from a woman in her forties or fifties who had recovered from COVID-19. The CDR3 DNA is TGTGCCACCCGATCGTTCTACTCCTACGAGCAGTACTTC. Encoded protein: CATRSFYSYEQYF. Using reference TRBV5-4 and TRBJ2-7 for the parts outside the CDR3, the full variable domain is ETGVTQSPTHLIKTRGQQVTLRCSSQSGHNTVSWYQQALGQGPQFIFQYYREEENGRGNFPPRFSGLQFPNYSSELNVNALELDDSALYLCATRSFYSYEQYFGPGTRLTVT.